The rows below give T cell receptor beta chains drawn from one sample of a study of sequential checkpoint blockade in melanoma. Only in-frame clones appear in the TCRdb table, and some are missing; sequencing was by immunoSEQ multiplex PCR. In the table there are about 2,700 clones, around 20% of which are singletons. The sample here was tumor tissue (inferred from file names), taken from a patient given nivolumab and ipilimumab in sequence. All receptors come from a human patient with melanoma. Some clones in this sample may be carry-over from other donors' samples. CDR3s include the opening cysteine and the closing phenylalanine or tryptophan. The D gene is left open where the match is weak. Clone size is stated in some rows and not others, as once, few, many or a class when expanded.

>TRBD1|TRBJ1-4|.|TRBV6-8
CASQRDSGEKLFF
TGTGCCAGCCAGAGGGACAGCGGTGAAAAACTGTTTTTT
>TRBD1|TRBJ1-4|medium-sized|TRBV29-1
CSVRWTGEGEKLFF
TGCAGCGTTCGTTGGACAGGGGAAGGTGAAAAACTGTTTTTT
>.|TRBJ2-6|few|TRBV9
CASSVEGSLQRVLTF
TGTGCCAGCAGCGTAGAAGGATCCCTCCAGAGGGTCCTGACTTTC
>.|TRBJ2-7|few|TRBV6-8
CASSYGSTYEQYF
TGTGCCAGCAGTTACGGCAGCACCTACGAGCAGTACTTC
>.|TRBJ1-3|many|TRBV11-3
CASSAEGARGNTIYF
TGTGCCAGCAGCGCGGAGGGAGCAAGGGGAAACACCATATATTTT
>.|TRBJ2-7|.|TRBV30
CAWSSDSYEQYF
TGTGCCTGGAGTTCCGACAGCTACGAGCAGTACTTC
>.|TRBJ1-6|few|TRBV6-8
CASTSPPQVTLHF
TGTGCCAGCACCTCACCCCCACAGGTCACCCTCCACTTT
>.|TRBJ2-2|.|TRBV18
CASSPQTDSLTGELFF
TGTGCCAGCTCACCTCAGACGGACAGCCTGACCGGGGAGCTGTTTTTT
>.|TRBJ2-7|few|TRBV6-8
CASGTIPSYEQYF
TGTGCCAGCGGGACCATACCTTCCTACGAGCAGTACTTC
>TRBD1|TRBJ1-1|.|TRBV18
CASSTTLVTGGYTEAFF
TGTGCCAGCTCAACCACACTGGTGACAGGGGGATACACTGAAGCTTTCTTT
>TRBD2|TRBJ2-7|few|TRBV11-3
CASSLSSGGIGDYEQYF
TGTGCCAGCAGCTTATCCAGCGGGGGGATAGGAGACTACGAGCAGTACTTC
>.|TRBJ1-4|few|TRBV6-8
CASSYRPGGEKLFF
TGTGCCAGCAGTTACCGACCGGGAGGAGAAAAACTGTTTTTT
>.|TRBJ1-2|.|TRBV18
CASSPGAEDSGYTF
TGTGCCAGCTCACCCGGGGCGGAGGATTCGGGCTACACCTTC
>.|TRBJ1-1|.|TRBV19
CASTTLSGAPNTEAFF
TGTGCCAGTACTACCCTTTCGGGGGCGCCGAACACTGAAGCTTTCTTT
>.|TRBJ2-5|few|TRBV10-3
CAISEDDREEETQYF
TGTGCCATCAGTGAGGATGATAGGGAGGAAGAGACCCAGTACTTC
>TRBD1|TRBJ1-5|few|TRBV6-8
CASTLTGQGVQPQHF
TGTGCCAGCACCTTGACCGGACAGGGTGTGCAGCCCCAGCATTTT
>.|TRBJ2-1|.|TRBV15
CATRRWGDSGEQFF
TGTGCCACCAGGAGGTGGGGGGACTCCGGTGAGCAGTTCTTC
>.|TRBJ2-5|many|TRBV11-3
CASRDTGNQETQYF
TGTGCCAGCAGGGACACAGGGAATCAAGAGACCCAGTACTTC
>.|TRBJ1-3|many|TRBV11-3
CASSPTGAYGNTIYF
TGTGCCAGCAGCCCCACGGGGGCCTATGGAAACACCATATATTTT
>.|TRBJ2-7|.|TRBV5-1
CASSRSRAGTSHEQYF
TGCGCCAGCAGCCGATCCCGGGCAGGGACGTCCCACGAGCAGTACTTC
>TRBD1|TRBJ1-2|.|TRBV28
CASSSGTGKFGYTF
TGTGCCAGCAGTTCCGGGACAGGGAAATTTGGCTACACCTTC
>.|TRBJ2-5|.|TRBV28
CASSPLMGAQETQYF
TGTGCCAGCAGTCCACTGATGGGGGCCCAAGAGACCCAGTACTTC
>.|TRBJ2-3|few|TRBV16
CASSRDTQYF
TGTGCCAGCAGCAGGGATACGCAGTATTTT
>TRBD2|TRBJ2-5|.|TRBV5-1
CASASGGAGETQYF
TGCGCCAGCGCAAGCGGGGGGGCCGGAGAGACCCAGTACTTC
>.|TRBJ1-1|few|TRBV28
CASRNFLPGAEAFF
TGTGCCAGCAGGAACTTTCTTCCAGGGGCTGAAGCTTTCTTT
>TRBD2|TRBJ2-3|.|TRBV5-1
CASTWAGVSTDTQYF
TGCGCCAGTACCTGGGCGGGGGTTAGCACAGATACGCAGTATTTT
>.|TRBJ1-2|medium-sized|TRBV9
CASSETSGGGYTF
TGTGCCAGCAGCGAGACGTCCGGGGGTGGCTACACCTTC
>.|TRBJ1-4|.|TRBV28
CASSWVVQGGEKLFF
TGTGCCAGCAGTTGGGTTGTACAGGGTGGGGAAAAACTGTTTTTT
>TRBD2|TRBJ2-7|few|TRBV6-8
CASSPLLAGDYSYEQYF
TGTGCCAGCAGTCCCCTCCTCGCCGGGGACTACTCCTACGAGCAGTACTTC
>TRBD1|TRBJ2-6|.|TRBV19
CASSIRTGSSGANVLTF
TGTGCCAGTAGTATCCGGACAGGGAGCTCTGGGGCCAACGTCCTGACTTTC
>.|TRBJ2-6|.|TRBV28
CASSRKISGANVLTF
TGTGCCAGCAGTCGTAAAATCTCTGGGGCCAACGTCCTGACTTTC
>.|TRBJ2-3|.|TRBV6-7
CASTPGGPTQYF
TGTGCCAGCACCCCCGGGGGACCTACGCAGTATTTT
>.|TRBJ1-3|.|TRBV19
CASSELAGKRNTIYF
TGTGCCAGTAGTGAACTGGCAGGGAAGAGAAACACCATATATTTT
>.|TRBJ2-5|few|TRBV9
CASSMEWSQETQYF
TGTGCCAGCAGCATGGAGTGGTCCCAAGAGACCCAGTACTTC
>.|TRBJ2-7|medium-sized|TRBV6-8
CAISGGTGFSEQYF
TGTGCCATCAGTGGCGGTACGGGGTTTAGCGAGCAGTACTTC
>.|TRBJ1-5|medium-sized|TRBV6-8
CASRKEGEVQPQHF
TGTGCCAGCCGTAAGGAGGGCGAGGTTCAGCCCCAGCATTTT
>TRBD1|TRBJ1-6|.|TRBV18
CASSPGTGESPLHF
TGTGCCAGCTCCCCCGGTACAGGGGAATCACCCCTCCACTTT
>TRBD2|TRBJ2-7|.|TRBV30
CAWSNRAGGRDEQYF
TGTGCCTGGAGTAACAGAGCGGGGGGGCGCGACGAGCAGTACTTC
>TRBD1|TRBJ1-2|.|TRBV5-1
CASSLGTGGNYGYTF
TGCGCCAGCAGCTTGGGAACAGGGGGCAACTATGGCTACACCTTC
>.|TRBJ2-4|few|TRBV11-3
CASSPDGWQGLAKNIQYF
TGTGCCAGCAGCCCCGATGGGTGGCAGGGACTAGCCAAAAACATTCAGTACTTC
>.|TRBJ2-7|many|TRBV11-3
CASSLAGFGNEQYF
TGTGCCAGCAGCTTGGCAGGGTTCGGGAACGAGCAGTACTTC
>TRBD1|TRBJ1-6|few|TRBV12-5
CASGLGDRGSPLHF
TGTGCTAGTGGTTTAGGGGACAGGGGATCACCCCTCCACTTT
>.|TRBJ2-3|.|TRBV28
CASSLGGPSTDTQYF
TGTGCCAGCAGTTTGGGCGGACCTAGCACAGATACGCAGTATTTT
>TRBD1|TRBJ2-7|.|TRBV6-8
CASRTGGREQYF
TGTGCCAGCAGGACAGGGGGCCGCGAGCAGTACTTC
>.|TRBJ2-7|many|TRBV4-1
CASSQGLTSRSPQYF
TGCGCCAGCAGCCAAGGGCTTACGAGCAGAAGCCCGCAGTACTTC
>.|TRBJ2-3|many|TRBV6-8
CASSAKRPEGPGTQYF
TGTGCCAGCAGCGCTAAACGCCCGGAGGGTCCGGGTACGCAGTATTTT
>TRBD1|TRBJ1-3|few|TRBV11-3
CASSWTGTSGTIYF
TGTGCCAGCAGTTGGACAGGGACCTCAGGCACCATATATTTT
>.|TRBJ2-3|.|TRBV29-1
CSVVLDTDTQYF
TGCAGCGTTGTGCTGGACACAGATACGCAGTATTTT
>TRBD1|TRBJ2-5|few|TRBV2
CASSRTGAETQYF
TGTGCCAGCAGCCGGACAGGAGCGGAGACCCAGTACTTC
>TRBD2|TRBJ2-1|.|TRBV11-3
CASSYTAGGLGEQFF
TGTGCCAGCAGCTACACCGCGGGGGGGCTAGGGGAGCAGTTCTTC
>.|TRBJ2-3|many|TRBV11-3
CASSLRDGTPDTQYF
TGTGCCAGCAGCTTACGGGACGGTACCCCTGATACGCAGTATTTT
>.|TRBJ1-1|.|TRBV14
CASSQDPGPLAEAFF
TGTGCCAGCAGCCAAGATCCAGGGCCCTTGGCTGAAGCTTTCTTT
>TRBD2|TRBJ2-1|medium-sized|TRBV11-3
CASSPTPGLAGEQFF
TGTGCCAGCAGCCCTACGCCGGGACTAGCGGGGGAGCAGTTCTTC
>TRBD2|TRBJ2-1|medium-sized|TRBV11-3
CASSLTRGGSNNEQFF
TGTGCCAGCAGCTTAACGCGGGGAGGGTCCAACAATGAGCAGTTCTTC